The source of this T cell receptor beta chain is a study of T cell responses to AZD1222 COVID-19 vaccine. Overall study results and limits: The donor group comprised mostly white British people and more females; the analysis possibly underestimated clonal diversity. Regions 160-218 and 743-854 dominated among vaccine-associated CD4 TCRs spanning spike. Close to half of all spike-specific TCRs reportedly target regions of the variants that are unmutated.

To note about this clone: As yet, its antigen is unknown.

Produced via immunoSEQ multiplex PCR; TCRdb's table is partial and in-frame only. The table has about 84,000 clones, approximately 85% seen once; the top ten hold over 10%. The source is an adult who received the AZD1222 COVID-19 vaccine. Material: peripheral blood, obtained 28 days after the second AZD1222 dose.

CDR3 coding DNA: TGTGCCAGCTCACCAGGGCCCCGGGGGGCCTACGAGCAGTACTTC. As protein: CASSPGPRGAYEQYF. This sequence joins TRBV18 and TRBJ2-7; the match to TRBD2 covers 7 bases. CDR1 is KGHSH and CDR2 is LQKENI in the germline V gene. The CDR3 sequence is 15 residues long. Trimming took 2 bases from V and 2 from J; bases not matched to a gene: 6. Full variable domain (rest looked up from reference TRBV18 and TRBJ2-7): NAGVMQNPRHLVRRRGQEARLRCSPMKGHSHVYWYRQLPEEGLKFMVYLQKENIIDESGMPKERFSAEFPKEGPSILRIQQVVRGDSAAYFCASSPGPRGAYEQYFGPGTRLTVT.